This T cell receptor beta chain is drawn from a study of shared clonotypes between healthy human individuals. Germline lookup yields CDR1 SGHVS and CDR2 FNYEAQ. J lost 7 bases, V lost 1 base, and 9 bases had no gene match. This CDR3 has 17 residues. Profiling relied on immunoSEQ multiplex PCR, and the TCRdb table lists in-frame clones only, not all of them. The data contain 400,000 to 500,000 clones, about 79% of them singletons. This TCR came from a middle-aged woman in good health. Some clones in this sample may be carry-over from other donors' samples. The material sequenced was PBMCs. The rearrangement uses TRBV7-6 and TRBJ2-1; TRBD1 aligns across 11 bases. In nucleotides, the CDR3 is TGTGCCAGCAGCTTAGTAACCGGGACAGGGGGGTCAAATGAGCAGTTCTTC. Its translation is CASSLVTGTGGSNEQFF.